Listed below are T cell receptor beta chains from one sample, sequenced in a study of T cells in pancreatic ductal adenocarcinoma. TCRdb's copy holds only in-frame clones and misses some; the assay was immunoSEQ multiplex PCR. The table records over 10,000 clones, roughly 90% of them present only once. Material for sequencing was PBMCs. The receptor source for this set is a human donor with pancreatic ductal adenocarcinoma. Both conserved end residues are part of each CDR3. D genes are given only for firm matches. Clone size is not always given. Where it is, it says once, few, many or a class for expanded clones.

NA,TRBJ2-1,NA,TRBV4-3,CASSQDSYEQFF,TGCGCCAGCAGCCAAGACAGTTATGAGCAGTTCTTC
once,TRBJ2-6,NA,TRBV9,CASSGRQASSGANVLTF,TGTGCCAGCAGCGGGCGACAGGCGAGCTCTGGGGCCAACGTCCTGACTTTC
once,TRBJ2-7,TRBD1,TRBV28,CASGGGTGSHEQYF,TGTGCCAGCGGCGGTGGGACAGGGAGCCACGAGCAGTACTTC
NA,TRBJ2-5,NA,TRBV18,CASWDGETQYF,TGTGCCAGCTGGGATGGAGAGACCCAGTACTTC
NA,TRBJ2-1,TRBD2,TRBV11-2,CASSPNPSGSSEQFF,TGTGCCAGCAGCCCAAACCCTAGCGGGAGTTCCGAGCAGTTCTTC
NA,TRBJ2-6,NA,TRBV5-4,CASSSPGRAGANVLTF,TGTGCCAGCAGCTCCCCGGGACGGGCTGGGGCCAACGTCCTGACTTTC
NA,TRBJ1-1,NA,TRBV5-1,CASSPLTQSMNTEAFF,TGCGCCAGCAGCCCCCTTACACAGAGCATGAACACTGAAGCTTTCTTT
few,TRBJ1-5,NA,TRBV19,CASSIVAGMGNQPQHF,TGTGCCAGTAGTATCGTGGCAGGGATGGGCAATCAGCCCCAGCATTTT
NA,TRBJ2-1,NA,TRBV7-2,CASSLGGSSNEQFF,TGTGCCAGCAGCTTAGGCGGCAGCTCGAATGAGCAGTTCTTC
once,TRBJ2-1,NA,TRBV4-1,CASSQATGFYNEQFF,TGCGCCAGCAGCCAAGCTACAGGGTTTTACAATGAGCAGTTCTTC
NA,TRBJ2-5,NA,TRBV2,CASNGDLGETQYF,TGTGCCAGCAACGGGGACTTGGGAGAGACCCAGTACTTC
NA,TRBJ1-4,NA,TRBV6-5,CASQTRGKLFF,TGTGCCAGCCAAACGAGGGGGAAACTGTTTTTT
NA,TRBJ1-2,TRBD1,TRBV16,CASSRTGPNYGYTF,TGTGCCAGCAGCCGGACAGGCCCTAACTATGGCTACACCTTC
NA,TRBJ2-4,NA,TRBV29-1,CSVEKGPKNIQYF,TGCAGCGTTGAAAAGGGGCCCAAAAACATTCAGTACTTC
NA,TRBJ2-1,NA,TRBV7-8,CASSLGGGNEQFF,TGTGCCAGCAGCTTAGGAGGGGGAAATGAGCAGTTCTTC
NA,TRBJ2-5,NA,TRBV6-6,CASSYSIGVQYF,TGTGCCAGCAGTTACTCGATCGGCGTCCAGTACTTC
NA,TRBJ2-7,NA,TRBV5-5,CASSLLGHHSYEQYF,TGTGCCAGCAGCTTGCTGGGACACCACTCCTACGAGCAGTACTTC
few,TRBJ1-2,TRBD1,TRBV13,CASSLGTGGYGYTF,TGTGCCAGCAGCTTAGGGACAGGGGGCTATGGCTACACCTTC
few,TRBJ1-1,NA,TRBV6-6,CASSGQLNTEAFF,TGTGCCAGCAGTGGGCAGTTGAACACTGAAGCTTTCTTT
NA,TRBJ2-5,NA,TRBV19,CASSPDRQETQYF,TGTGCCAGTAGTCCCGACAGACAAGAGACCCAGTACTTC
NA,TRBJ1-2,NA,TRBV6-5,CASSYSMKVGYTF,TGTGCCAGCAGTTACTCGATGAAAGTTGGCTACACCTTC
NA,TRBJ2-7,TRBD1,TRBV25-1,CASSDRGRHEQYF,TGTGCCAGCAGTGATAGGGGGCGCCACGAGCAGTACTTC
NA,TRBJ2-1,NA,TRBV4-1,CASSQTYNEQFF,TGCGCCAGCAGCCAAACTTACAATGAGCAGTTCTTC
NA,TRBJ2-5,NA,TRBV7-6,CASSLDSQETQYF,TGTGCCAGCAGCTTAGACAGCCAAGAGACCCAGTACTTC
NA,TRBJ2-7,NA,TRBV14,CASSQDQGWPHF,TGTGCCAGCAGCCAAGATCAGGGTTGGCCCCACTTC
NA,TRBJ2-5,TRBD2,TRBV5-1,CASSLAGGLAETQYF,TGCGCCAGCAGTCTAGCGGGGGGGCTCGCAGAGACCCAGTACTTC
NA,TRBJ1-4,NA,TRBV30,CAWSVGEKLFF,TGTGCCTGGAGTGTCGGGGAAAAACTGTTTTTT
NA,TRBJ1-1,NA,TRBV30,CAWRFTGLQDTEAFF,TGTGCCTGGAGGTTTACAGGGTTACAGGACACTGAAGCTTTCTTT
NA,TRBJ2-1,TRBD2,TRBV27,CASSPTLAGPYNEQFF,TGTGCCAGCAGTCCGACACTAGCGGGGCCCTACAATGAGCAGTTCTTC
NA,TRBJ2-1,NA,TRBV5-1,CASSLVVSNAYNEQFF,TGCGCCAGCAGCTTGGTTGTATCGAACGCCTACAATGAGCAGTTCTTC
once,TRBJ2-7,NA,TRBV6-6,CASSYEKGLEQYF,TGTGCCAGCAGTTACGAGAAGGGGTTAGAGCAGTACTTC
NA,TRBJ2-7,NA,TRBV6-1,CASSEGPSLEQYF,TGTGCCAGCAGTGAAGGCCCCTCCCTCGAGCAGTACTTC
NA,TRBJ1-3,NA,TRBV5-4,CASSLADSSKNTIYF,TGTGCCAGCAGCTTGGCGGACAGTTCGAAAAACACCATATATTTT
NA,TRBJ1-3,NA,TRBV6-6,CASRRRRNTIYF,TGTGCCAGCAGACGACGTCGAAACACCATATATTTT
few,TRBJ2-5,NA,TRBV7-9,CASSLGPWWQGGQETQYF,TGTGCCAGCAGCTTAGGCCCATGGTGGCAGGGAGGACAAGAGACCCAGTACTTC
NA,TRBJ2-7,TRBD2,TRBV27,CASSLAPYLAGGPLSYEQYF,TGTGCCAGCAGTTTAGCCCCTTATCTAGCGGGAGGGCCGTTATCCTACGAGCAGTACTTC
NA,TRBJ2-1,NA,TRBV28,CASSSTNSDEQFF,TGTGCCAGCAGTTCCACCAATTCGGATGAGCAGTTCTTC
NA,TRBJ2-2,NA,TRBV27,CASSPLIGAGELFF,TGTGCCAGCAGTCCCCTGATAGGGGCCGGGGAGCTGTTTTTT
NA,TRBJ2-6,NA,TRBV5-1,CASSLPNGSGANVLTF,TGCGCCAGCAGCTTGCCTAATGGGTCTGGGGCCAACGTCCTGACTTTC
NA,TRBJ2-3,TRBD2,TRBV5-6,CASSLARGVGTDTQYF,TGTGCCAGCAGCTTGGCACGGGGGGTGGGCACAGATACGCAGTATTTT
NA,TRBJ2-2,NA,TRBV5-1,CASSSGVPNTGELFF,TGCGCCAGCAGCTCAGGAGTCCCGAACACCGGGGAGCTGTTTTTT
NA,TRBJ2-7,NA,TRBV14,CASSQGMAKLNEQYF,TGTGCCAGCAGCCAAGGAATGGCGAAATTGAACGAGCAGTACTTC
NA,TRBJ2-7,TRBD1,TRBV4-2,CASRGQGTYEQYF,TGTGCCAGCAGGGGACAGGGGACCTACGAGCAGTACTTC
large,TRBJ1-2,NA,TRBV28,CASSYTIVGYTF,TGTGCCAGCAGTTATACAATTGTAGGCTACACCTTC
once,TRBJ2-2,TRBD2,TRBV4-1,CASSQEEAGGGTGELFF,TGCGCCAGCAGCCAAGAAGAGGCGGGGGGAGGCACCGGGGAGCTGTTTTTT
NA,TRBJ1-2,NA,TRBV4-2,CASSQAGIYGYTF,TGTGCCAGCAGCCAAGCAGGGATCTATGGCTACACCTTC
NA,TRBJ1-2,NA,TRBV6-1,CAAQLSYGYTF,TGTGCAGCTCAACTGTCCTATGGCTACACCTTC
NA,TRBJ2-3,TRBD1,TRBV6-5,CAIKGTELRTDTQYF,TGTGCCATCAAAGGGACAGAACTTCGCACAGATACGCAGTATTTT
NA,TRBJ1-6,NA,TRBV7-2,CASSDRQNSPLHF,TGTGCCAGCAGCGACCGACAGAATTCACCCCTCCACTTT
NA,TRBJ1-4,NA,TRBV5-1,CASSLGRTTNEKLFF,TGCGCCAGCAGCTTGGGGAGGACAACTAATGAAAAACTGTTTTTT
NA,TRBJ2-3,TRBD1,TRBV19,CASSTSPDRSTDTQYF,TGTGCCAGTAGTACATCTCCGGACAGGTCGACAGATACGCAGTATTTT
NA,TRBJ2-7,NA,TRBV28,CASSFRDEQYF,TGTGCCAGCAGTTTTAGGGACGAGCAGTACTTC
NA,TRBJ2-7,NA,TRBV5-1,CASSPSPSYEQYF,TGCGCCAGCAGCCCTTCTCCCTCCTACGAGCAGTACTTC
NA,TRBJ2-2,TRBD1,TRBV5-1,CASSSQGAQESLFF,TGCGCCAGCAGCTCTCAGGGGGCGCAGGAATCGCTGTTTTTT
NA,TRBJ2-1,TRBD1,TRBV10-1,CASSGAGTVTGEQFF,TGCGCCAGCAGTGGAGCAGGGACAGTTACCGGTGAGCAGTTCTTC
once,TRBJ2-5,NA,TRBV7-2,CASSLLRTEGTQYF,TGTGCCAGCAGCCTGCTCCGCACGGAGGGGACCCAGTACTTC
NA,TRBJ2-5,NA,TRBV10-3,CACGKSAETQYF,TGTGCATGCGGGAAGAGCGCGGAGACCCAGTACTTC